The 16 T cell receptor beta chains listed next were all sequenced from one sample in a study of post-analysis software for immune sequencing data. Included in the TCR beta cDNA libraries were unique molecular identifiers. From the PCR reads, TCRdb called clonotypes with MiXCR, one entry per CDR3 protein. Among approximately 360,000 distinct CDR3 sequences listed, roughly 38% were seen once. Notes on the study in general: Controls showed lower frequencies than patients for 4 or 5 TRBV segments, and TRBV5-6, TRBV5-1 and TRBV20-1 were among these.

No antigen has been assigned to these receptors. The specimen sequenced was blood. All receptors come from a girl between 5 and 17 years old with multiple sclerosis.

This clonotype was counted between two and nine times. The DNA for the CDR3 is TGTGCCAGCAGCTCCCTAATGGACACTGAAGCTTTCTTT. Residues: CASSSLMDTEAFF. This rearrangement joins TRBV7-9 to TRBJ1-1; D call uncertain. The length of the CDR3 is 13 residues. Germline V gene lookup returns CDR1 SEHNR and CDR2 FQNEAQ (reference sequence). Trimming removed 4 bases from V and 3 bases from J, with 9 bases in between.

The chain uses TRBV7-2 and TRBJ1-5; the D is unclear. The V end lost 3 bases, the J end lost 6 bases, and 12 bases lay between the germline ends. Germline V CDR1 and CDR2: SGHTA, FQGNSA. The CDR3 has 14 amino acids. The CDR3 loop is CASSFLEGSQPQHF. CDR3 DNA: TGTGCCAGCAGCTTCCTTGAGGGAAGTCAGCCCCAGCATTTT.

The rearrangement joins TRBV9 to TRBJ2-7; 13 bases line up with TRBD2. The CDR3 consists of 13 residues. The V segment lost 7 bases and the J segment 6 bases; nucleotides outside the gene matches: 4. CDR1 is SGDLS and CDR2 is YYNGEE in the germline V gene. CDR3 nucleotides: TGTGCCAGCGCGGGACTAGCGGGATCCGAGCAGTACTTC. Its translation is CASAGLAGSEQYF. Full variable domain (remainder filled in from reference TRBV9 and TRBJ2-7): DSGVTQTPKHLITATGQRVTLRCSPRSGDLSVYWYQQSLDQGLQFLIQYYNGEERAKGNILERFSAQQFPDLHSELNLSSLELGDSALYFCASAGLAGSEQYFGPGTRLTVT.

This chain joins TRBV3-1 and TRBJ1-4, with no clear D. Germline V gives CDR1 LGHDT, CDR2 YNNKEL (reference sequence). The CDR3 consists of 13 residues. The germline V and J ends were trimmed by 1 base and 10 bases, with 10 bases remaining between them. CDR3 DNA: TGTGCCAGCAGCCAAGGAGAGGGCGGAAAACTGTTTTTT. It translates to CASSQGEGGKLFF.

V is TRBV29-1 and J is TRBJ2-5, with 7 bases lining up with TRBD2. V lost 7 bases to trimming and J lost 11 bases; unmatched junction nucleotides: 16. This CDR3 region has 13 residues. Per the germline V gene, CDR1 is SQVTM and CDR2 is ANQGSEA. Here the CDR3 reads CSARVQDRGEQYF. The CDR3 DNA is TGCAGCGCCCGGGTCCAAGATCGGGGGGAGCAGTACTTC.

The rearrangement links TRBV4-1 to TRBJ1-1; weak D call: TRBD1 (6 bases). Germline V gives CDR1 MGHRA, CDR2 YSYEKL. V was pared by 1 base and J by 4 bases, with 16 bases between. This CDR3 has 16 residues. In DNA, the CDR3 is TGCGCCAGCAGCCAAGCCTTACAGGGTACGTTCACTGAAGCTTTCTTT. This translates into CASSQALQGTFTEAFF.

J is TRBJ1-6 and V is TRBV5-1; TRBD1 matches at 7 bases. The CDR3 has 14 amino acids. Germline CDR1 is SGHRS and CDR2 is YFSETQ. The J segment lost 8 bases and the V segment lost 3 bases, leaving 5 bases of the junction unmatched. The CDR3 DNA reads as TGCGCCAGCAGCTACGACAGGGTAGATTCACCCCTCCACTTT. Translated, it gives CASSYDRVDSPLHF.

This clonotype was observed a few times. V is TRBV28 and J is TRBJ1-5, with 7 bases matching TRBD1. V shed 5 bases, J shed 4 bases, and the junction held 8 bases outside the gene matches. Germline V gene lookup returns CDR1 MDHEN and CDR2 SYDVKM. The CDR3 runs to 15 residues. Written as DNA, the CDR3 is TGTGCCAGCAGTGTGCTCGACAGGGAAAATCAGCCCCAGCATTTT. The encoded protein is CASSVLDRENQPQHF.

The chain links TRBV12-3 or TRBV12-4 to TRBJ1-1; no firm D call. The CDR3 is made up of 13 amino acids. V was trimmed by 2 bases and J by 0 bases, leaving 4 bases between them. This CDR3 is CASSLQLNTEAFF. In DNA, the CDR3 is TGTGCCAGCAGTTTACAGCTGAACACTGAAGCTTTCTTT.

The chain is built from TRBV7-2 and TRBJ1-4; 8 bases agree with TRBD1. CDR3 length: 15 residues. CDR1 and CDR2 from the germline V gene are SGHTA and FQGNSA. V lost 6 bases, J lost 7 bases, and 10 bases stayed unmatched. Written as DNA, the CDR3 is TGTGCCAGCAGTCCCGACAGGGGTTTCGGTGAAAAACTGTTTTTT. Protein sequence: CASSPDRGFGEKLFF.

This clonotype has a handful of counts. The chain employs TRBV20-1 and TRBJ2-1; D assignment may be TRBD1 or TRBD2 (5 bases each). This CDR3 spans 10 amino acids. Germline loops: CDR1 DFQATT, CDR2 SNEGSKA (reference sequence). The V and J ends lost 2 bases and 12 bases respectively, with 8 bases between them. CDR3 loop: CSARRDLQFF. The CDR3 DNA is TGCAGTGCTAGACGGGACCTGCAGTTCTTC.

This chain connects TRBV10-3 to TRBJ1-2; no reliable D call. Trimming pared 4 bases from V and 3 bases from J, leaving 12 bases between. Per the germline V gene, CDR1 is ENHRY and CDR2 is SYGVKD. CDR3 length equals 14 residues. The CDR3 nucleotides are TGTGCCATCAGTGGGTCGACCTTCGACTATGGCTACACCTTC. Translating gives CAISGSTFDYGYTF.

V is TRBV20-1 and J is TRBJ1-1, with a weak D call TRBD1 (5 bases). The ends were cut back, 5 bases at V and 0 bases at J, with 16 bases in the middle. The CDR3 is made up of 15 amino acids. CDR1 and CDR2 from the germline V gene are DFQATT and SNEGSKA (reference sequence). DNA for the CDR3: TGCAGTGCTCGCTCCGGGACCGCGATGAACACTGAAGCTTTCTTT. This codes for CSARSGTAMNTEAFF.

The CDR3 sequence is CSAVGPTTNEKLFF. DNA of the CDR3: TGCAGTGCTGTGGGCCCTACCACGAATGAAAAACTGTTTTTT. The V and J genes are TRBV20-1 and TRBJ1-4, with D unresolved. The ends were cut back, 5 bases at V and 5 bases at J, with 15 bases in the middle. Germline CDR1 is DFQATT and CDR2 is SNEGSKA (reference sequence). This CDR3 has 14 amino acids.

In its sample, this clonotype was seen a few times. The chain couples TRBV12-3 or TRBV12-4 to TRBJ2-3; the D gene is possibly TRBD2 (5 bases). V lost 6 bases to trimming and J lost 6 bases, with 19 bases between them. The CDR3 consists of 15 residues. CDR3 region: CASSPGGSHTDTQYF. CDR3 coding DNA: TGTGCCAGCAGCCCCGGTGGGAGCCATACCGATACGCAGTATTTT.

CDR3 coding DNA: TGCAGTGCTTTTCGGGGGTATGAGATGCGGACCCAGTACTTC. It encodes CSAFRGYEMRTQYF. The chain employs TRBV20-1 and TRBJ2-7; D is perhaps TRBD2 (6 bases). The DNA end lines up better with TRBJ2-5; the J call may be wrong. CDR3 length: 14 residues. Germline values: CDR1 DFQATT, CDR2 SNEGSKA (reference sequence).